These 25 T cell receptor beta chains were sequenced from one sample in a study of blood T cells in healthy people across ages. Using a J-beta primer mix together with a sample-barcoded 5' primer, a second PCR was run for roughly 7 to 12 cycles. TCRdb re-derived calls from the 5' RACE reads in MiXCR, one entry per CDR3 protein. Of about 780,000 distinct CDR3 sequences listed, around two thirds are singletons. Sequencing was done on a sample of blood. The receptor set was obtained from a man aged 30 to 39 in good health.

The rearrangement joins TRBV7-3 to TRBJ2-6; TRBD1 aligns across 8 bases. Germline V CDR1 and CDR2: SGHTA, FQGTGA. V was pared by 1 base and J by 0 bases, with 11 bases of the junction left unmatched. The CDR3 has 20 residues. The CDR3 loop reads CASSLRGRDRLNSGANVLTF. Written as DNA, the CDR3 is TGTGCCAGCAGCTTAAGGGGCAGGGACAGGCTTAACTCTGGGGCCAACGTCCTGACTTTC. Together with reference TRBV7-3 and TRBJ2-6, the CDR3 gives the full variable domain: GAGVSQTPSNKVTEKGKYVELRCDPISGHTALYWYRQSLGQGPEFLIYFQGTGAADDSGLPNDRFFAVRPEGSVSTLKIQRTERGDSAVYLCASSLRGRDRLNSGANVLTFGAGSRLTVL.

A note on this clonotype: One end of the junction does not line up with germline, which may come from a read error. The chain employs TRBV7-3 and TRBJ2-1; possible D gene TRBD2, 6 bases. CDR3 size: 15 residues. Germline V gene lookup returns CDR1 SGHTA and CDR2 FQGTGA. The CDR3 region is CASSSGTSNYNEQFF. The CDR3 DNA sequence: TGTGCCAGTAGCTCAGGGACTTCGAACTACAATGAGCAGTTCTTC.

The chain couples TRBV7-2 to TRBJ2-1; D call uncertain. The J call may be in error: the DNA end matches TRBJ2-7 better. The CDR3 has 13 residues. Per the germline V gene, CDR1 is SGHTA and CDR2 is FQGNSA. DNA for the CDR3: TGTGCCAGCAGCTTAGGGATGGTCAATGAGCAGTACTTC. Its protein product is CASSLGMVNEQYF.

The rearrangement uses TRBV15 and TRBJ2-5; 12 bases line up with TRBD1. Germline CDR1 reads LNHNV; CDR2 reads YYDKDF (reference sequence). With 5 bases clipped from V and 2 bases from J, the junction kept 3 bases outside the gene matches. The CDR3 extends over 15 amino acids. DNA for the CDR3: TGTGCCACCAGCCGGGACAGGGGGCGACAAGAGACCCAGTACTTC. Encoded protein: CATSRDRGRQETQYF.

V is TRBV6-2 or TRBV6-3 and J is TRBJ2-1; 10 bases match TRBD2. Germline lookup yields CDR1 MNHEY and CDR2 SVGEGT. V lost 10 bases and J lost 9; bases outside the gene matches: 18. The CDR3 totals 16 residues. The CDR3 region has the DNA TGTGCCACAAGGGAAGCGGGGGGGCCGTTCGACGGTGAGCAGTTCTTC. Translation: CATREAGGPFDGEQFF.

The CDR3 sequence: CSARAGGWRETQYF. In DNA form, the CDR3 reads TGCAGTGCTAGAGCGGGGGGCTGGCGGGAGACCCAGTACTTC. V is TRBV20-1 and J is TRBJ2-5, with D maybe TRBD2 (7 bases). V lost 1 base, J lost 5 bases, and 14 bases lay in between. This CDR3 has 14 amino acids. Germline V lookup: CDR1 DFQATT, CDR2 SNEGSKA (reference sequence).

This clonotype was counted a single time. The J gene is TRBJ2-1, the V gene TRBV27; 9 positions agree with TRBD2. The length of the CDR3 is 16 residues. Germline V gene sequence: CDR1 MNHEY, CDR2 SMNVEV (reference sequence). The trim removed 3 bases at V and 5 bases at J, leaving 8 bases unmatched. In nucleotides, the CDR3 is TGTGCCAGCAGTTTTGGATTAGCGGGAGTGGACAATGAGCAGTTCTTC. Encoded protein: CASSFGLAGVDNEQFF.

The chain employs TRBV25-1 and TRBJ1-1; D gene unclear. This CDR3 has 11 amino acids. Germline CDR1 reads MGHDK; CDR2 reads SYGVNS. V lost 2 bases and J 11 bases, leaving 9 bases between the germline ends. The CDR3 coding sequence is TGTGCCAGCAGTGAAAAAGGGTGGGCTTTCTTT. As protein: CASSEKGWAFF.

The chain uses TRBV30 and TRBJ2-3; D remains unclear. The CDR3 sequence is 13 residues long. From germline, CDR1 is GTSNPN and CDR2 SVGIG (reference sequence). V lost 3 bases, J lost 4 bases, and 11 bases lay in between. The CDR3 region has the DNA TGTGCCTGGAGCGGAAGACGGGCAGATACGCAGTATTTT. Amino acids: CAWSGRRADTQYF.

This clonotype was picked up many times. The chain carries TRBV6-6 and TRBJ2-4, with 7 bases identical to TRBD1. The CDR3 totals 13 residues. Losses at the gene ends were 6 bases for V and 5 bases for J; bases not matched to a gene: 4. Germline CDR1 is MNHNY and CDR2 is SVGAGI (reference sequence). The CDR3 DNA is TGTGCCAGCAGCCTGGACAGGCAAAACATTCAGTACTTC. Translating gives CASSLDRQNIQYF.

This sequence joins TRBV28 and TRBJ2-7; unclear D gene. Near its end, the DNA agrees better with TRBJ2-5, so the J call may be wrong. The CDR3 contains 15 residues. Germline V gene data show CDR1 as MDHEN and CDR2 as SYDVKM. CDR3 residues: CASSAGSAGQETQYF. As DNA, the CDR3 is TGTGCCAGCAGCGCTGGCTCGGCAGGCCAAGAGACCCAGTACTTC.

The sample holds a few counts of this clonotype. The rearrangement joins TRBV7-3 to TRBJ2-1; no reliable D call. Germline assignment: CDR1 SGHTA and CDR2 FQGTGA. The CDR3 length is 15 residues. Trimming stripped 5 bases from V and 0 bases from J, with 11 bases between. The CDR3 here is CASSMTTSSYNEQFF. DNA of the CDR3: TGTGCCAGCAGCATGACAACAAGCTCCTACAATGAGCAGTTCTTC.

In this sample, this clonotype turned up a few times. The rearrangement uses TRBV28 and TRBJ2-3, with 7 bases lining up with TRBD2. V trimming: 3 bases; J trimming: 1 base; junction bases outside the gene matches: 1. CDR1 MDHEN and CDR2 SYDVKM come from the germline V gene. This CDR3 spans 14 amino acids. CDR3 sequence reads: CASSFAGGTDTQYF. The CDR3 DNA sequence: TGTGCCAGCAGTTTTGCGGGGGGCACAGATACGCAGTATTTT.

V gene TRBV7-3 combines with J gene TRBJ2-1, with 8 bases that match TRBD2. This CDR3 comprises 16 residues. Germline-derived CDR1 and CDR2 are SGHTA and FQGTGA. J gave up 0 bases and V 2 bases, and 3 bases lay outside the gene matches. The CDR3 nucleotides are TGTGCCAGCAGCTTATTCGGGGGGGGCTCCTACAATGAGCAGTTCTTC. Translating gives CASSLFGGGSYNEQFF.

V and J are TRBV12-3 or TRBV12-4 and TRBJ2-1; D remains ambiguous. V was cut by 1 base and J by 9 bases, with 16 bases left in between. CDR3 length: 15 residues. DNA for the CDR3: TGTGCCAGCAGTTTAGGGCAGATTTTTTCCAGTGAGCAGTTCTTC. Its translation: CASSLGQIFSSEQFF.

J is TRBJ2-7 and V is TRBV6-5; D remains ambiguous. The V end was cut by 8 bases, the J end by 0 bases, with 8 bases between. Germline V gives CDR1 MNHEY, CDR2 SVGAGI. The CDR3 extends over 12 amino acids. Here the CDR3 reads CASGSISYEQYF. The CDR3 DNA reads TGTGCCAGCGGGTCTATCTCCTACGAGCAGTACTTC.

This clonotype has a single count. V gene TRBV7-3 combines with J gene TRBJ2-3; no definite D call. The germline CDR1 and CDR2 sequences are SGHTA and FQGTGA. The CDR3 has 15 residues. V was clipped by 3 bases and J by 2 bases, with 12 bases between them. The CDR3 sequence: CASSFGSISTDTQYF. The CDR3 bases are TGTGCCAGCAGCTTCGGGTCGATCTCCACAGATACGCAGTATTTT.

The chain is built from TRBV30 and TRBJ1-2; D uncertain. The CDR3 totals 12 residues. The germline CDR1 and CDR2 sequences are GTSNPN and SVGIG (reference sequence). The V end lost 0 bases, the J end lost 6 bases, and 8 bases lay between the germline ends. The CDR3 here is CAWSVLGNGYTF. CDR3 DNA: TGTGCCTGGAGTGTATTGGGGAATGGCTACACCTTC. The full variable domain, rest sourced from reference TRBV30 and TRBJ1-2, is SQTIHQWPATLVQPVGSPLSLECTVEGTSNPNLYWYRQAAGRGLQLLFYSVGIGQISSEVPQNLSASRPQDRQFILSSKKLLLSDSGFYLCAWSVLGNGYTFGSGTRLTVV.

V usage is TRBV6-1 and J usage is TRBJ1-2; D uncertain. The V end was cut by 7 bases, the J end by 8 bases, with 17 bases between. This CDR3 is built from 13 residues. Per germline, CDR1 MNHNS and CDR2 SASEGT. CDR3 DNA: TGTGCCAGCACCCAAACTTTGGTTGGGGGCTACACCTTC. Amino acid sequence: CASTQTLVGGYTF.

The V gene is TRBV11-2, the J gene TRBJ2-4; 9 positions match TRBD1. The end of the DNA is better explained by TRBJ2-5, so the J call may be wrong. CDR1 is SGHAT and CDR2 is FQNNGV in the germline V gene. The CDR3 covers 15 residues. CDR3 bases: TGTGCCAGCAGCTTAAGGACAGGGGACGGGGAGACCCAGTACTTC. This sequence encodes CASSLRTGDGETQYF.

The chain is built from TRBV20-1 and TRBJ1-2; D is uncertain. The germline V gene has CDR1 DFQATT and CDR2 SNEGSKA (reference sequence). V lost 5 bases and J 4 bases, leaving 5 bases between the germline ends. The CDR3 totals 10 residues. In DNA form, the CDR3 reads TGCAGTGCTCCACGCTATGGCTACACCTTC. Protein: CSAPRYGYTF.

This clonotype was seen more than once but under ten times. The chain couples TRBV7-2 to TRBJ2-5; 12 bases line up with TRBD2. The DNA end favors TRBJ2-7, so the J call may be wrong. CDR3 length equals 15 residues. Germline V gene lookup returns CDR1 SGHTA and CDR2 FQGNSA. The CDR3 loop reads CASSQTSGGPYEQYF. In DNA, the CDR3 is TGTGCCAGCAGCCAGACTAGCGGGGGTCCCTACGAGCAGTACTTC.

The chain combines TRBV4-3 with TRBJ2-5; tentative D call: TRBD1 (7 bases). The germline gives CDR1 LGHNA, CDR2 YSLEER. The CDR3 has 15 residues. Trimming took off 0 bases at V and 5 bases at J, with 13 bases between the two ends. This chain's CDR3 is CASSQDQGGLETQYF. The CDR3 DNA reads as TGCGCCAGCAGCCAAGATCAGGGGGGCCTTGAGACCCAGTACTTC.

This chain connects TRBV9 to TRBJ1-6, with D perhaps TRBD1 (6 bases). The CDR3 covers 15 residues. From germline, CDR1 is SGDLS and CDR2 YYNGEE. V was shortened by 4 bases and J by 9 bases, with 17 bases between the two germline ends. CDR3 in DNA: TGTGCCAGCAGCTCTACAGGGTCTGCCGGTTCACCCCTCCACTTT. Translated: CASSSTGSAGSPLHF.

V usage is TRBV5-1 and J usage is TRBJ2-1; TRBD2 agrees at 10 bases. This CDR3 comprises 17 residues. The V gene's germline CDR1 is SGHRS and CDR2 YFSETQ. With V trimmed by 0 bases and J by 8 bases, 11 bases remained unmatched. For the CDR3, the DNA is TGCGCCAGCAGCTTGGTCGCTAGCGGGGGATACCCGGATGAGCAGTTCTTC. Translating gives CASSLVASGGYPDEQFF.